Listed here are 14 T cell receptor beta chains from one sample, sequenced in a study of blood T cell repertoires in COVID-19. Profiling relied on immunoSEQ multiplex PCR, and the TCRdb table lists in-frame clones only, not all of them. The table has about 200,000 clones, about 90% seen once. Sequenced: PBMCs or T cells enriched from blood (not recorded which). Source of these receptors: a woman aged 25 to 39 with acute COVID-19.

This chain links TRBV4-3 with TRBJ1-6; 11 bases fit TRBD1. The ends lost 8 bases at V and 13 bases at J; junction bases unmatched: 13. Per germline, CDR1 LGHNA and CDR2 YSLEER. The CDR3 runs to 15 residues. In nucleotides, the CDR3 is TGCGCCAGCGCCAAGACCGGGACAGGGGGGTTGCCCCTCCACTTT. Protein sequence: CASAKTGTGGLPLHF.

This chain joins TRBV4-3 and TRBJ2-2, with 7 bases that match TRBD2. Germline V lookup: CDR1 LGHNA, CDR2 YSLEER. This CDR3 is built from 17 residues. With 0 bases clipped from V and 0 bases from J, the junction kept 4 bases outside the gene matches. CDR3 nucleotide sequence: TGCGCCAGCAGCCAAGAGAGCGGGGCTGCGAACACCGGGGAGCTGTTTTTT. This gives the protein CASSQESGAANTGELFF.

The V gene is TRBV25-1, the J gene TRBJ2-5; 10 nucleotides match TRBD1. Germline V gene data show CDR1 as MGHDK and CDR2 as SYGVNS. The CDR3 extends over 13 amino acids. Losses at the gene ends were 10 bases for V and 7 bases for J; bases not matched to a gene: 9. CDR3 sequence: CATMDRGMWTQYF. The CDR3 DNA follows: TGTGCCACCATGGACAGGGGGATGTGGACCCAGTACTTC.

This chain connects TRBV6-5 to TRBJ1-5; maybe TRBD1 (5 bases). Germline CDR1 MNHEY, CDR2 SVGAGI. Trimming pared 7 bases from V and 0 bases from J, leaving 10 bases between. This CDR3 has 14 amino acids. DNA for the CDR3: TGTGCCAGCAAGACAGATTATAGCAATCAGCCCCAGCATTTT. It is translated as CASKTDYSNQPQHF.

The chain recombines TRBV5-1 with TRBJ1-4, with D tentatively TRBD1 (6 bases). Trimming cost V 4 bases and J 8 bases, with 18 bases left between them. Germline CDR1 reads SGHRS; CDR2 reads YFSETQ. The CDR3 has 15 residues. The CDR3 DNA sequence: TGCGCCAGCAGCACCGACGGGACAACGCGGGAAAAACTGTTTTTT. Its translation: CASSTDGTTREKLFF.

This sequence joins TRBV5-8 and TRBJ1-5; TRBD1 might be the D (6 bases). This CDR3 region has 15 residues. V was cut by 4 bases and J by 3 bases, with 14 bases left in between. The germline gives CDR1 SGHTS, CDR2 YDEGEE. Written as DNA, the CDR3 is TGTGCCAGCAGCCCAGAAGGACAGACCAATCAGCCCCAGCATTTT. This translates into CASSPEGQTNQPQHF.

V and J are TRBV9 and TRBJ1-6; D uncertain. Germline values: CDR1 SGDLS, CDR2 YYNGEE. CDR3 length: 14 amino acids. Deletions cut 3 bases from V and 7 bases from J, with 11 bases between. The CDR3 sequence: CASSADSQNSPLHF. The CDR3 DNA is TGTGCCAGCAGCGCCGACTCGCAGAATTCACCCCTCCACTTT.

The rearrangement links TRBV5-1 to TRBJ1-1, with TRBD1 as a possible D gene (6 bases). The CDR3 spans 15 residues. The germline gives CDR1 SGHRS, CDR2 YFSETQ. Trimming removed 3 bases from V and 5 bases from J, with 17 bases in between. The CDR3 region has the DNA TGCGCCAGCAGCTCAGACAGGTCGAGAAGAACTGAAGCTTTCTTT. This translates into CASSSDRSRRTEAFF.

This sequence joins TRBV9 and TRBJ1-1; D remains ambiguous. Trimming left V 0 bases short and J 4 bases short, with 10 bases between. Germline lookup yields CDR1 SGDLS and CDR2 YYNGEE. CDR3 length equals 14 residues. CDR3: CASSVEPLGTEAFF. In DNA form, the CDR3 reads TGTGCCAGCAGCGTAGAGCCCCTCGGCACTGAAGCTTTCTTT.

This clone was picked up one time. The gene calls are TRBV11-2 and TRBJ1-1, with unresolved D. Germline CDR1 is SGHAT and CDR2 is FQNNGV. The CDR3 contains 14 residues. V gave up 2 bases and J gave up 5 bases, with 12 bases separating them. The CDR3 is CASSLRPGETEAFF. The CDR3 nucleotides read TGTGCCAGCAGCTTAAGACCCGGGGAGACTGAAGCTTTCTTT.

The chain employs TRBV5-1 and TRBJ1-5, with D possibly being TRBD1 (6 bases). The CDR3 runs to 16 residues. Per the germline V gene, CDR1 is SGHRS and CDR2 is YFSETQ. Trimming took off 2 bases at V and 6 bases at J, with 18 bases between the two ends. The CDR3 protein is CASSLGGRGAGQPQHF. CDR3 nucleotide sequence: TGCGCCAGCAGCTTAGGCGGGCGGGGGGCTGGTCAGCCCCAGCATTTT.

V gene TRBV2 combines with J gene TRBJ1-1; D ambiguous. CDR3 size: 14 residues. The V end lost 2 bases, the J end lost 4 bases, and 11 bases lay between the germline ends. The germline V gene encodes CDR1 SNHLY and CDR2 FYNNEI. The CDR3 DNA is TGTGCCAGCAGTGAACCCCCCTCAGGCACTGAAGCTTTCTTT. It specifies CASSEPPSGTEAFF. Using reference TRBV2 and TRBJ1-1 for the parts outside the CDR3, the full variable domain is EPEVTQTPSHQVTQMGQEVILRCVPISNHLYFYWYRQILGQKVEFLVSFYNNEISEKSEIFDDQFSVERPDGSNFTLKIRSTKLEDSAMYFCASSEPPSGTEAFFGQGTRLTVV.

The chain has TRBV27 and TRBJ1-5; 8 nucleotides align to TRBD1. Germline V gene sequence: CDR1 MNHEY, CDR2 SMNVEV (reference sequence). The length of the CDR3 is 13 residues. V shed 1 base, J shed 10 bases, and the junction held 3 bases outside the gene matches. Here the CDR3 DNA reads TGTGCCAGCAGTTTATGGACAGGGAAACCCCAGCATTTT. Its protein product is CASSLWTGKPQHF.

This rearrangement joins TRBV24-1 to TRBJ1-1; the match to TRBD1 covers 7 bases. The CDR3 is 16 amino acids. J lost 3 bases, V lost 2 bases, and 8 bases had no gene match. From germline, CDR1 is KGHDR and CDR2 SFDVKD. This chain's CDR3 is CATSDSRQGRYTEAFF. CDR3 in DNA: TGTGCCACCAGTGATTCTAGACAGGGTAGGTACACTGAAGCTTTCTTT.